At least ten counts were recorded for the clone carrying this T cell receptor beta chain. The entry originates in a study of blood T cell repertoires in COVID-19. In the study overall: The study drew acute and convalescent COVID-19 samples from the United States, Italy and Spain.

Germline V gene sequence: CDR1 MDHEN, CDR2 SYDVKM. Deletions cut 6 bases from V and 2 bases from J, with 8 bases between. The CDR3 extends over 13 amino acids. Original processing notes: Scientists estimated how many nucleated cells there were by amplifying reference gene primers. Sequenced by immunoSEQ multiplex PCR; TCRdb stores in-frame clones only, minus some. V, J and clone size are those of that table, while D and trimming were read from the DNA. The profile shows 100,000 to 130,000 clones, about two thirds of them singletons. This clonotype was sampled from a woman aged 40 to 55 with acute or convalescent COVID-19. This chain links TRBV28 with TRBJ1-5; unclear D gene. Sequenced input: peripheral blood. CDR3 loop: CASRTSGNQPQHF. For the CDR3, the DNA is TGTGCCAGCAGGACATCTGGCAATCAGCCCCAGCATTTT.